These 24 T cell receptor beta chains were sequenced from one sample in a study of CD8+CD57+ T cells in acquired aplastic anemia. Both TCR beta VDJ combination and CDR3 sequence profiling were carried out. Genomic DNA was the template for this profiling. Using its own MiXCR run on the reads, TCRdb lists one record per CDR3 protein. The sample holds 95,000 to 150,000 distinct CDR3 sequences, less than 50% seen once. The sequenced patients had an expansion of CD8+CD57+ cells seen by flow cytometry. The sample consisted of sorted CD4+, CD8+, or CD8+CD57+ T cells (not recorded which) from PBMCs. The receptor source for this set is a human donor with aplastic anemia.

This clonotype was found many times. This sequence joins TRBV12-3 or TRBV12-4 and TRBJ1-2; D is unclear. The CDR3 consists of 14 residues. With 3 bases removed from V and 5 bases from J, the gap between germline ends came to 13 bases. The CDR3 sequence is CASSLLEDVYGYTF. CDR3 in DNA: TGTGCCAGCAGTTTGTTGGAGGACGTTTATGGCTACACCTTC.

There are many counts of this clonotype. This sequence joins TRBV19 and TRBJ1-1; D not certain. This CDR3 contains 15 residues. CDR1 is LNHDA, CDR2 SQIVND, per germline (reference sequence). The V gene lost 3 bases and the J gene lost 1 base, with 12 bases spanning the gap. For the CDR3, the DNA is TGTGCCAGTAGTATTAGACAACGGACGAACACTGAAGCTTTCTTT. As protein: CASSIRQRTNTEAFF.

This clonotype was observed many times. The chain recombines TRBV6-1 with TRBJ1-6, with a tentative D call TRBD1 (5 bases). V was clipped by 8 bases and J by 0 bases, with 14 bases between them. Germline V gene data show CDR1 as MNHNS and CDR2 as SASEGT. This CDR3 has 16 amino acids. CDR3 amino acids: CASVLNGGSYNSPLHF. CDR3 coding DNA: TGTGCCAGCGTCTTGAATGGGGGCTCCTATAATTCACCCCTCCACTTT.

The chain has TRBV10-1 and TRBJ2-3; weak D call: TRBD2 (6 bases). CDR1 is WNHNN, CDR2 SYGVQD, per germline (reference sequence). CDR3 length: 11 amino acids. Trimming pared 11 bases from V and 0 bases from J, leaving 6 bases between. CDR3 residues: CAGTSTDTQYF. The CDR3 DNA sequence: TGCGCCGGGACTAGCACAGATACGCAGTATTTT.

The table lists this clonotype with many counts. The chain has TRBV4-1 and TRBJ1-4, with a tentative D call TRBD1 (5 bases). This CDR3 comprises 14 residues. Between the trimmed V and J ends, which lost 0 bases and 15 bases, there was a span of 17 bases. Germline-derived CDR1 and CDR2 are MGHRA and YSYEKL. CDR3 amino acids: CASSQDRGGTGMFF. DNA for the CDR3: TGCGCCAGCAGCCAAGATCGTGGAGGGACCGGGATGTTTTTT.

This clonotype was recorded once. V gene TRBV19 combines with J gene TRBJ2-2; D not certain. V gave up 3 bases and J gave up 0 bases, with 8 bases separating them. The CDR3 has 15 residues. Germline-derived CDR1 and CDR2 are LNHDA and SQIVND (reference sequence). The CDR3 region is CASSIGPTNTGELFF. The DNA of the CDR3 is TGTGCCAGTAGTATTGGTCCGACGAACACCGGGGAGCTGTTTTTT.

CDR3 in DNA: TGTGCCAGCAGTGATCCGAGGACAGGGCCTAGCACAGATACGCAGTATTTT. It is translated as CASSDPRTGPSTDTQYF. The chain uses TRBV25-1 and TRBJ2-3; TRBD1 aligns across 8 bases. V trimming: 3 bases; J trimming: 0 bases; junction bases outside the gene matches: 8. The CDR3 extends over 17 amino acids. Germline loops: CDR1 MGHDK, CDR2 SYGVNS.

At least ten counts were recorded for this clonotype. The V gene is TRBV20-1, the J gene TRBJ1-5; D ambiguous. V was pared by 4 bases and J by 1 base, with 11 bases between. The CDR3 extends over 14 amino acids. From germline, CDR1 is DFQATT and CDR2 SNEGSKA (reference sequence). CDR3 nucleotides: TGCAGTGCTATAATAACACAAAGCAATCAGCCCCAGCATTTT. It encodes CSAIITQSNQPQHF.

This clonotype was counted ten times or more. This CDR3 reads CATSESEPGQGADTQYF. The CDR3 nucleotides read TGTGCCACCAGTGAATCCGAACCGGGACAGGGGGCAGATACGCAGTATTTT. This chain connects TRBV24-1 to TRBJ2-3; 11 bases are a match to TRBD1. CDR3 length equals 17 residues. V shed 4 bases and J 4 bases; nucleotides not matched to a gene: 9. CDR1 and CDR2 (germline): KGHDR, SFDVKD.

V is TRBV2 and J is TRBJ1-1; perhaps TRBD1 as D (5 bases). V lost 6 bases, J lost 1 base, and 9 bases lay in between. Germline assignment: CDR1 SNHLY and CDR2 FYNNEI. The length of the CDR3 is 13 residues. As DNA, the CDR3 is TGTGCCAGCAGAACTGACAGGAACACTGAAGCTTTCTTT. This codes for CASRTDRNTEAFF.

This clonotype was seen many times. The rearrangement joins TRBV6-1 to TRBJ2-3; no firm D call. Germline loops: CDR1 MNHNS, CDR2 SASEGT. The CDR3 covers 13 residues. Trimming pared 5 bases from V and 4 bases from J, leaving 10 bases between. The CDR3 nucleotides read TGTGCCAGCAGTAAAACAGTGGCAGATACGCAGTATTTT. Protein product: CASSKTVADTQYF.

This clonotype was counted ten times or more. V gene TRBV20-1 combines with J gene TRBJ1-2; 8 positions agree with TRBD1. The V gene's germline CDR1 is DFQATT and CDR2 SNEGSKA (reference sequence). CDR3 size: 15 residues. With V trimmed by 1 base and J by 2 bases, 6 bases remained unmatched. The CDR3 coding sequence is TGCAGTGCTAGAGCCCCTGGACAGGGAAACTATGGCTACACCTTC. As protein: CSARAPGQGNYGYTF.

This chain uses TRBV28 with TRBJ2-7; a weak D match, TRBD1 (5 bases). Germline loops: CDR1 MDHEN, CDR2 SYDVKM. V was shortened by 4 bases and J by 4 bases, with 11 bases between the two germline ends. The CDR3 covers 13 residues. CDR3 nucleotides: TGTGCCAGCAGTTACCGAGACAGATACGAGCAGTACTTC. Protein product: CASSYRDRYEQYF.

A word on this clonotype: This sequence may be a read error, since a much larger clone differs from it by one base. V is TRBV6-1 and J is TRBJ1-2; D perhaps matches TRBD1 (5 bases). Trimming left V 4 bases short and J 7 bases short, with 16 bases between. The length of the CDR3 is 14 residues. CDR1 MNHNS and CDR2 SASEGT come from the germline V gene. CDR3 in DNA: TGTGCCAGCAGTGCCCCTGACAGTCCCTTTGGCTACACCTTC. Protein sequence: CASSAPDSPFGYTF.

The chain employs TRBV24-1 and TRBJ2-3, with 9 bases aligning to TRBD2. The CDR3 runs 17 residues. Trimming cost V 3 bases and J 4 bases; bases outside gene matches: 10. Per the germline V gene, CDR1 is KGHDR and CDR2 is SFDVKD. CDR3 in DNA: TGTGCCACCAGTGATGGTTGGAGTAGCGGGGGCGCAGATACGCAGTATTTT. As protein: CATSDGWSSGGADTQYF.

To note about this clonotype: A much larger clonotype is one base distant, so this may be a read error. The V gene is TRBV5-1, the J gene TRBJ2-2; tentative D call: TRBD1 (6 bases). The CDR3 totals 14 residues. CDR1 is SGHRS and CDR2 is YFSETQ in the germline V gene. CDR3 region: CPSSLDSGAGELFF. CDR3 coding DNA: TGCCCCAGCAGCTTGGATTCAGGGGCCGGGGAGCTGTTTTTT.

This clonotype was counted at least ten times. For the CDR3, the DNA is TGCGCCAGCAGCTGGAGGGCGGGGGAAGAGACCCAGTACTTC. Translating it yields CASSWRAGEETQYF. This sequence joins TRBV5-1 and TRBJ2-5; 7 positions match TRBD2. The germline CDR1 and CDR2 sequences are SGHRS and YFSETQ. The CDR3 extends over 14 amino acids. V shed 3 bases and J 3 bases; nucleotides not matched to a gene: 5. Variable domain in full (rest from reference TRBV5-1 and TRBJ2-5): KAGVTQTPRYLIKTRGQQVTLSCSPISGHRSVSWYQQTPGQGLQFLFEYFSETQRNKGNFPGRFSGRQFSNSRSEMNVSTLELGDSALYLCASSWRAGEETQYFGPGTRLLVL.

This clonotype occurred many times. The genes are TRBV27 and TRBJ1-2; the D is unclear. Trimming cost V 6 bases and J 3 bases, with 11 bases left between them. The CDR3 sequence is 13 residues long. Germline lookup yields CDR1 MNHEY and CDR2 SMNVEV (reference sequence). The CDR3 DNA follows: TGTGCCAGCAGCCCTACCGTTTACTATGGCTACACCTTC. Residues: CASSPTVYYGYTF.

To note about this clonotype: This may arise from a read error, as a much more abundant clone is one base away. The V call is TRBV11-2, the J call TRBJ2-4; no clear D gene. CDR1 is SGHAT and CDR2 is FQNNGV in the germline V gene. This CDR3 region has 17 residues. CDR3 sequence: CASGLEEKGAAKNIQYF. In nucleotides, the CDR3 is TGTGCCAGCGGCTTAGAGGAGAAAGGAGCAGCCAAAAACATTCAGTACTTC.

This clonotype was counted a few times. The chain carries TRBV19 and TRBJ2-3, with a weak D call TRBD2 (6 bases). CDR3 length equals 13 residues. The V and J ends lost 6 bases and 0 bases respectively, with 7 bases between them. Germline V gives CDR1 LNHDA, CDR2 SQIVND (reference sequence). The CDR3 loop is CASRGTSTDTQYF. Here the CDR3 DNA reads TGTGCCAGTAGGGGGACTAGCACAGATACGCAGTATTTT.

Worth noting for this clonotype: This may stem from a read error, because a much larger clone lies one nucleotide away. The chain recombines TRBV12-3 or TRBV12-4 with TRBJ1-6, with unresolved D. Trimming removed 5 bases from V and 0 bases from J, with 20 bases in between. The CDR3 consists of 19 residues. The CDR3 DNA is TGTGCCAGCAGTCGTGGACCGCGATTCGGGAGCTCCTATAATTCACCCCTCCACTTT. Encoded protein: CASSRGPRFGSSYNSPLHF.

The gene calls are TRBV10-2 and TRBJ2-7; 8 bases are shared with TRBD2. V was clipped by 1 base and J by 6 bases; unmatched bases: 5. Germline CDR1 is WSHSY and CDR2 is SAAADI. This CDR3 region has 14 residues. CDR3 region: CASSEYWREVEQYV. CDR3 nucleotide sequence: TGCGCCAGCAGTGAGTATTGGCGGGAGGTCGAGCAGTACGTC.

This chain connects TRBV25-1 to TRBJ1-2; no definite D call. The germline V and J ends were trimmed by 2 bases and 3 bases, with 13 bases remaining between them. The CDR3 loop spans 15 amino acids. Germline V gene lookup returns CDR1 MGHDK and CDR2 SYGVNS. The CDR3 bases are TGTGCCAGCAGTGAACGGGGTACCTCGGACTATGGCTACACCTTC. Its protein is CASSERGTSDYGYTF.

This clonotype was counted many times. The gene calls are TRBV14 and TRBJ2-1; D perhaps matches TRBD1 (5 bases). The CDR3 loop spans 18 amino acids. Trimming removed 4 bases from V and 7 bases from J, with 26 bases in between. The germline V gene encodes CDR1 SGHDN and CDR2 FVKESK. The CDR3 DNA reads TGTGCCAGCAGCCCTCTAAACGGAAGGGGCTCCAAGTCGAATGAGCAGTTCTTC. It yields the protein CASSPLNGRGSKSNEQFF.